This T cell receptor beta chain was obtained from a study of blood T cell repertoires in COVID-19. The ends lost 5 bases at V and 2 bases at J; junction bases unmatched: 3. CDR3 length: 14 residues. Germline loops: CDR1 MNHEY, CDR2 SVGAGI. Original processing notes: Estimates of nucleated cell counts were drawn from the amplification of reference gene primers. Measured with immunoSEQ multiplex PCR; TCRdb has only the in-frame clones, and not every one. V and J calls plus clone size are reproduced from that table; the DNA served to infer D and trimming. The profile shows a few hundred thousand clones, around 90% of them singletons.

The TCR sequence derives from a woman aged 18-29 years with acute COVID-19. The specimen was PBMCs or T cells enriched from blood (not recorded which). The chain couples TRBV6-5 to TRBJ1-1, with 9 bases that match TRBD1. The CDR3 spells CASSITGGNTEAFF. In DNA form, the CDR3 reads TGTGCCAGCAGTATAACAGGGGGCAACACTGAAGCTTTCTTT.